Only a few counts were recorded for the clone carrying this T cell receptor (beta chain). This specimen comes from a study of T-cell memory formation after mild COVID-19. As for the study in general: TCR clustering was largely donor specific.

TCRalpha and TCRbeta libraries used 5'RACE with constant-segment primers and UMIs. TCRdb itself ran the 5' RACE reads through MiXCR, one entry per CDR3 protein. Counted here are 350,000 or so distinct CDR3 sequences, roughly 21% occurring once; the ten biggest clones make up roughly an eighth. In germline, CDR1 is DFQATT, CDR2 SNEGSKA (reference sequence). Deletions cut 1 base from V and 1 base from J, with 9 bases between. This CDR3 comprises 14 residues. This rearrangement joins TRBV20-1 to TRBJ2-3; D tentatively reads TRBD1 or TRBD2 (6 bases each). Sequencing was carried out using PBMCs or a T cell subset sorted from them (not recorded which). The clonotype was recovered from an adult woman who had mild COVID-19 (a few samples of this study predate the infection). Cell type and time point are not known. CDR3 nucleotides: TGCAGTGCTAGAGTCCGGGGGCGCACAGATACGCAGTATTTT. Its translation is CSARVRGRTDTQYF.